Presented here are 28 T cell receptor beta chains from one specimen sequenced in a study of blood T cell repertoires in COVID-19. Clones were sequenced by immunoSEQ multiplex PCR, and TCRdb holds only the in-frame ones, with some missing. The data hold fewer than 350,000 clones, with 85% observed a single time. Source material: PBMCs or T cells enriched from blood (not recorded which). Receptor source: a woman aged 50 to 65 who had recovered from COVID-19.

The rearrangement uses TRBV4-1 and TRBJ2-5, with 8 positions matching TRBD1. The germline CDR1 and CDR2 sequences are MGHRA and YSYEKL. The ends lost 6 bases at V and 3 bases at J; junction bases unmatched: 9. The CDR3 totals 15 residues. The CDR3: CASRPYLTGEETQYF. CDR3 coding DNA: TGCGCCAGCAGACCATATCTGACAGGGGAAGAGACCCAGTACTTC.

CDR3 residues: CASSLDRGREKLFF. CDR3 in DNA: TGTGCCAGCAGTCTAGACAGGGGGCGTGAAAAACTGTTTTTT. The gene calls are TRBV6-5 and TRBJ1-4; 10 nucleotides line up with TRBD1. V trimming: 5 bases; J trimming: 7 bases; junction bases outside the gene matches: 4. The CDR3 consists of 14 residues. Germline V gene sequence: CDR1 MNHEY, CDR2 SVGAGI.

The rearrangement uses TRBV19 and TRBJ2-5, with 10 bases aligning to TRBD2. This CDR3 contains 17 residues. CDR1 is LNHDA, CDR2 SQIVND, per germline (reference sequence). Trimming cost V 4 bases and J 0 bases; bases outside gene matches: 8. Written as DNA, the CDR3 is TGTGCCAGTAGTAGGAGGGTAGCGGGGGGATACCAAGAGACCCAGTACTTC. This sequence encodes CASSRRVAGGYQETQYF.

V usage is TRBV7-9 and J usage is TRBJ2-2; D not certain. Trimming stripped 0 bases from V and 6 bases from J, with 8 bases between. The CDR3 runs to 14 residues. Germline values: CDR1 SEHNR, CDR2 FQNEAQ (reference sequence). CDR3 protein: CASSLASSPGELFF. The CDR3 DNA sequence: TGTGCCAGCAGCTTAGCATCAAGCCCCGGGGAGCTGTTTTTT. The variable domain in full, with the rest retrieved from reference TRBV7-9 and TRBJ2-2, is DTGVSQNPRHKITKRGQNVTFRCDPISEHNRLYWYRQTLGQGPEFLTYFQNEAQLEKSRLLSDRFSAERPKGSFSTLEIQRTEQGDSAMYLCASSLASSPGELFFGEGSRLTVL.

The chain is built from TRBV19 and TRBJ1-1; 7 positions match TRBD1. This CDR3 has 14 amino acids. The V segment lost 4 bases and the J segment 7 bases; nucleotides outside the gene matches: 9. Germline lookup yields CDR1 LNHDA and CDR2 SQIVND (reference sequence). The chain's CDR3 is CASSTETGWIEAFF. The CDR3 DNA sequence: TGTGCCAGTAGTACCGAGACAGGGTGGATTGAAGCTTTCTTT.

A single count supports this clone. The rearrangement joins TRBV28 to TRBJ2-3; the match to TRBD1 covers 9 bases. The CDR3 extends over 15 amino acids. J was trimmed by 6 bases and V by 2 bases; bases with no gene match: 6. Looked up from germline, CDR1 is MDHEN and CDR2 is SYDVKM. Written as DNA, the CDR3 is TGTGCCAGCAGTTTACCCGGGACAGGGACCGATACGCAGTATTTT. Its translation: CASSLPGTGTDTQYF.

The chain carries TRBV9 and TRBJ2-7; TRBD2 matches at 12 bases. Germline values: CDR1 SGDLS, CDR2 YYNGEE. The CDR3 runs 15 residues. Losses at the gene ends were 3 bases for V and 4 bases for J; bases not matched to a gene: 5. CDR3 in amino acids: CASSASGLAGYEQYF. The CDR3 DNA reads as TGTGCCAGCAGCGCCTCGGGACTAGCGGGTTACGAGCAGTACTTC.

The chain combines TRBV24-1 with TRBJ2-1, with 11 bases identical to TRBD2. Germline trimming cut 6 bases from V and 8 bases from J; bases unmatched to any gene: 11. The CDR3 contains 16 residues. Germline-derived CDR1 and CDR2 are KGHDR and SFDVKD. Here the CDR3 DNA reads TGTGCCACCAGTACGGGCACTAGCGGGAGTTTCGATGAGCAGTTCTTC. Its translation: CATSTGTSGSFDEQFF.

The J gene is TRBJ2-7, the V gene TRBV30; possible D gene TRBD1, 7 bases. Germline V gene sequence: CDR1 GTSNPN, CDR2 SVGIG (reference sequence). The CDR3 is 13 amino acids. Trimming cost V 6 bases and J 5 bases, with 17 bases left between them. The CDR3, as DNA: TGTGCCTGTTCCAGGGGGGAACATGACGAGCAGTACTTC. Translating gives CACSRGEHDEQYF.

This rearrangement joins TRBV16 to TRBJ1-1, with TRBD1 matching over 9 bases. Germline CDR1 and CDR2: KGHSY and FQNENV. The CDR3 contains 17 residues. The V segment lost 1 base and the J segment 0 bases; nucleotides outside the gene matches: 6. This CDR3 is CASSQYGQGQMNTEAFF. The CDR3, as DNA: TGTGCCAGCAGCCAATACGGACAGGGGCAAATGAACACTGAAGCTTTCTTT. The full variable domain, rest sourced from reference TRBV16 and TRBJ1-1, is GEEVAQTPKHLVRGEGQKAKLYCAPIKGHSYVFWYQQVLKNEFKFLISFQNENVFDETGMPKERFSAKCLPNSPCSLEIQATKLEDSAVYFCASSQYGQGQMNTEAFFGQGTRLTVV.

J is TRBJ1-1 and V is TRBV19, with 7 bases that match TRBD1. V gave up 9 bases and J gave up 3 bases; unmatched junction bases: 7. The CDR3 contains 13 residues. Looked up from germline, CDR1 is LNHDA and CDR2 is SQIVND (reference sequence). CDR3 protein: CASQLGQYTEAFF. The CDR3 DNA follows: TGTGCCAGCCAGCTGGGACAGTACACTGAAGCTTTCTTT.

The chain joins TRBV27 to TRBJ1-5, with D possibly being TRBD1 (6 bases). Per germline, CDR1 MNHEY and CDR2 SMNVEV (reference sequence). This CDR3 has 14 residues. Trimming removed 6 bases from V and 0 bases from J, with 9 bases in between. The DNA for the CDR3 is TGTGCCAGCAGACAGGGCTATAGCAATCAGCCCCAGCATTTT. This gives the protein CASRQGYSNQPQHF.

The chain carries TRBV15 and TRBJ2-1; D is undetermined. CDR3 length: 13 residues. Germline CDR1 reads LNHNV; CDR2 reads YYDKDF (reference sequence). V shed 6 bases and J shed 3 bases, with 9 bases lying between them. The CDR3 nucleotides read TGTGCCACCAGTGTTCTTAGCTACAATGAGCAGTTCTTC. It translates to CATSVLSYNEQFF. The full variable domain, rest sourced from reference TRBV15 and TRBJ2-1, is DAMVIQNPRYQVTQFGKPVTLSCSQTLNHNVMYWYQQKSSQAPKLLFHYYDKDFNNEADTPDNFQSRRPNTSFCFLDIRSPGLGDTAMYLCATSVLSYNEQFFGPGTRLTVL.

The gene calls are TRBV18 and TRBJ2-1, with 7 bases fitting TRBD2. The CDR3 contains 15 residues. CDR1 is KGHSH and CDR2 is LQKENI in the germline V gene. The V and J ends lost 3 bases and 9 bases, in that order; junction bases with no gene match: 11. The CDR3 nucleotides read TGTGCCAGCTCACCTGCGGGCGGGAGACGGGTTGAGCAGTTCTTC. Its protein is CASSPAGGRRVEQFF.

The chain combines TRBV7-6 with TRBJ2-7; 8 bases map to TRBD2. V dropped 1 base and J dropped 0; count of bases not matched to a gene: 2. Germline V gene sequence: CDR1 SGHVS, CDR2 FNYEAQ. This CDR3 spans 15 amino acids. The CDR3 loop is CASSLDSGASYEQYF. The CDR3 nucleotides are TGTGCCAGCAGCTTAGATAGCGGGGCCTCCTACGAGCAGTACTTC. Using reference TRBV7-6 and TRBJ2-7 for the parts outside the CDR3, the full variable domain is GAGVSQSPRYKVTKRGQDVALRCDPISGHVSLYWYRQALGQGPEFLTYFNYEAQQDKSGLPNDRFSAERPEGSISTLTIQRTEQRDSAMYRCASSLDSGASYEQYFGPGTRLTVT.

The chain carries TRBV5-1 and TRBJ2-2; TRBD1 matches at 7 bases. J was trimmed by 7 bases and V by 2 bases; bases with no gene match: 8. The CDR3 sequence is 15 residues long. Germline CDR1 reads SGHRS; CDR2 reads YFSETQ. The CDR3 nucleotides read TGCGCCAGCAGCTTTGGGTACAGGGGAATCGGGGAGCTGTTTTTT. Protein: CASSFGYRGIGELFF.

The rearrangement links TRBV4-3 to TRBJ2-4; 8 positions agree with TRBD2. The V gene end was trimmed by 3 bases and the J gene end by 7 bases; junction bases not matched to a gene: 5. The CDR3 has 14 amino acids. Germline lookup yields CDR1 LGHNA and CDR2 YSLEER. The CDR3 loop is CASSHVGGGNIQYF. The DNA for the CDR3 is TGCGCCAGCAGCCATGTAGGCGGGGGGAACATTCAGTACTTC.

This chain uses TRBV25-1 with TRBJ2-3, with TRBD2 matching 9 bases. V shed 5 bases and J 5 bases; nucleotides not matched to a gene: 11. Germline lookup yields CDR1 MGHDK and CDR2 SYGVNS. The CDR3 loop spans 16 amino acids. The CDR3 protein is CASSPPAGGSGDTQYF. CDR3 in DNA: TGTGCCAGCAGTCCACCTGCGGGAGGGAGCGGAGATACGCAGTATTTT.

This chain links TRBV2 with TRBJ1-5; D perhaps matches TRBD1 (6 bases). V lost 2 bases and J 6 bases, leaving 11 bases between the germline ends. CDR1 and CDR2 from the germline V gene are SNHLY and FYNNEI. The CDR3 spans 14 residues. CDR3 in amino acids: CASSELGARQPQHF. In DNA, the CDR3 is TGTGCCAGCAGTGAATTGGGGGCCCGTCAGCCCCAGCATTTT.

The chain links TRBV10-3 to TRBJ2-7; D gene ambiguous. The length of the CDR3 is 12 residues. In germline, CDR1 is ENHRY, CDR2 SYGVKD. CDR3: CAISERSYEQYF. The CDR3 DNA reads TGTGCGATCTCGGAGAGGTCCTACGAGCAGTACTTC.

This rearrangement joins TRBV6-5 to TRBJ1-2; D is perhaps TRBD1 (5 bases). The length of the CDR3 is 12 residues. Germline V lookup: CDR1 MNHEY, CDR2 SVGAGI. V lost 6 bases and J 0 bases, leaving 5 bases between the germline ends. The DNA for the CDR3 is TGTGCCAGCAGGACAGCTAACTATGGCTACACCTTC. Encoded protein: CASRTANYGYTF.

The rearrangement links TRBV3-1 (or the pseudogene TRBV3-2) to TRBJ1-4; no firm D call. Germline V gives CDR1 LGHDT, CDR2 YNNKEL (reference sequence). This CDR3 is 16 amino acids long. V was clipped by 5 bases and J by 0 bases, with 13 bases between them. CDR3 in amino acids: CASSSIPAATNEKLFF. DNA of the CDR3: TGTGCCAGCAGCTCAATACCGGCGGCAACTAATGAAAAACTGTTTTTT.

The chain has TRBV19 and TRBJ1-2; 7 bases agree with TRBD1. From germline, CDR1 is LNHDA and CDR2 SQIVND (reference sequence). V shed 10 bases and J 4 bases; nucleotides not matched to a gene: 18. The CDR3 spans 16 residues. In DNA form, the CDR3 reads TGTGCCACCCCCCCCCGCTGGACAGGAACATTCTATGGCTACACCTTC. This sequence encodes CATPPRWTGTFYGYTF.

The chain carries TRBV7-9 and TRBJ1-2, with 7 bases that match TRBD1. This CDR3 is 12 amino acids long. Trimming at V came to 5 bases and at J to 8 bases, leaving 5 bases not matched to a gene. Germline-derived CDR1 and CDR2 are SEHNR and FQNEAQ (reference sequence). CDR3 sequence (DNA): TGTGCCAGCAGCCCTGAAGGGGGCGGCTACACCTTC. The encoded protein is CASSPEGGGYTF. The whole variable domain, filled in from reference TRBV7-9 and TRBJ1-2, reads DTGVSQNPRHKITKRGQNVTFRCDPISEHNRLYWYRQTLGQGPEFLTYFQNEAQLEKSRLLSDRFSAERPKGSFSTLEIQRTEQGDSAMYLCASSPEGGGYTFGSGTRLTVV.

The chain is built from TRBV5-4 and TRBJ1-2; 10 positions match TRBD1. The CDR3 consists of 14 residues. CDR1 SGHNT and CDR2 YYREEE come from the germline V gene (reference sequence). V dropped 4 bases and J dropped 5; count of bases not matched to a gene: 5. The CDR3 region has the DNA TGTGCCAGCAGCCCGGGACAGGGGATATATGGCTACACCTTC. Translating gives CASSPGQGIYGYTF.

The CDR3, as DNA: TGCGCCAGCGGAGGTCCATCCGAGCAGTACTTC. Protein: CASGGPSEQYF. The chain employs TRBV10-2 and TRBJ2-7; D perhaps matches TRBD2 (5 bases). CDR1 is WSHSY and CDR2 is SAAADI in the germline V gene. The CDR3 is 11 amino acids. The germline V and J ends were trimmed by 8 bases and 6 bases, with 11 bases remaining between them.

This chain uses TRBV20-1 with TRBJ1-1, with 7 nucleotides matching TRBD1. V was pared by 3 bases and J by 4 bases, with 5 bases of the junction left unmatched. This CDR3 contains 13 residues. The germline V gene has CDR1 DFQATT and CDR2 SNEGSKA (reference sequence). For the CDR3, the DNA is TGCAGTGCTAGTGGGACAGTCGGCACTGAAGCTTTCTTT. This encodes CSASGTVGTEAFF.

The V call is TRBV19, the J call TRBJ1-2, with no clear D. Germline loops: CDR1 LNHDA, CDR2 SQIVND (reference sequence). V was cut by 7 bases and J by 5 bases, with 14 bases left in between. The CDR3 loop spans 13 amino acids. CDR3 coding DNA: TGTGCCAGTACTTTGGGCGCAGGATATGGCTACACCTTC. Amino acids: CASTLGAGYGYTF.